This is a list of T cell receptor beta chains from one sample in a study of blood T cell repertoires in COVID-19. Sequencing was performed with immunoSEQ multiplex PCR; in TCRdb, only in-frame clones are kept and a portion is missing. The data contain 450,000 or so clones, 80% to 90% of them seen just once; the ten biggest clones take up around 0.95%. Sample: peripheral blood. Receptor source: a man between 18 and 29 years old with COVID-19, enrolled during active disease. Each CDR3 is given with its conserved first and last residue. The order of the fields is V gene, clone size, J gene, CDR3 protein. Clone size is shown for a subset of rows, as once, few, many or a class of expanded clone.

V gene: TRBV2
clone size: -
J gene: TRBJ2-1
CDR3 protein: CASSRRKPGLAGGAYNEQFF

V gene: TRBV18
clone size: -
J gene: TRBJ2-7
CDR3 protein: CASSPRRDTYEQYF

V gene: TRBV5-1
clone size: few
J gene: TRBJ2-7
CDR3 protein: CASSPLAGGLYEQYF

V gene: TRBV6-5
clone size: -
J gene: TRBJ1-1
CDR3 protein: CASIFTSGVNTEAFF

V gene: TRBV7-2
clone size: -
J gene: TRBJ1-6
CDR3 protein: CASSLRVLDSPLHF

V gene: TRBV7-2
clone size: -
J gene: TRBJ2-7
CDR3 protein: CASSLAGGYEQYF

V gene: TRBV6-2/TRBV6-3
clone size: -
J gene: TRBJ1-5
CDR3 protein: CASSYGVEQPQHF

V gene: TRBV7-3
clone size: -
J gene: TRBJ2-1
CDR3 protein: CASSPLAGGFNEQFF

V gene: TRBV19
clone size: -
J gene: TRBJ1-1
CDR3 protein: CASSIWGQNTEAFF

V gene: TRBV19
clone size: -
J gene: TRBJ2-7
CDR3 protein: CASSIGGGSYEQYF

V gene: TRBV2
clone size: -
J gene: TRBJ2-2
CDR3 protein: CASSEGARNTGELFF

V gene: TRBV7-9
clone size: once
J gene: TRBJ2-2
CDR3 protein: CASPPGSNTGELFF

V gene: TRBV7-2
clone size: -
J gene: TRBJ1-1
CDR3 protein: CASSARDRRTEAFF

V gene: TRBV5-8
clone size: -
J gene: TRBJ2-7
CDR3 protein: CASSFGQGVYEQYF

V gene: TRBV5-4
clone size: -
J gene: TRBJ1-1
CDR3 protein: CASSLARDNTEAFF

V gene: TRBV7-2
clone size: -
J gene: TRBJ2-7
CDR3 protein: CASSPYTGTGDYEQYF

V gene: TRBV19
clone size: -
J gene: TRBJ1-2
CDR3 protein: CASSPGGWEAGYTF

V gene: TRBV5-1
clone size: -
J gene: TRBJ1-1
CDR3 protein: CASSYDRNTEAFF

V gene: TRBV2
clone size: -
J gene: TRBJ2-1
CDR3 protein: CASSLGLAGGGTNEQFF

V gene: TRBV29-1
clone size: -
J gene: TRBJ1-1
CDR3 protein: CSVQNTEAFF

V gene: TRBV5-1
clone size: -
J gene: TRBJ1-6
CDR3 protein: CASSPQTGDNSPLHF

V gene: TRBV4-1
clone size: -
J gene: TRBJ2-7
CDR3 protein: CASSPGGGTEQYF

V gene: TRBV11-3
clone size: -
J gene: TRBJ1-1
CDR3 protein: CASSIRTGVNTEAFF

V gene: TRBV19
clone size: -
J gene: TRBJ1-4
CDR3 protein: CASRSGRKKLFF

V gene: TRBV10-3
clone size: -
J gene: TRBJ1-2
CDR3 protein: CAIRLQVAGGYTF

V gene: TRBV7-6
clone size: -
J gene: TRBJ2-5
CDR3 protein: CASSYMGQVGETQYF

V gene: TRBV3-1/TRBV3-2
clone size: -
J gene: TRBJ2-7
CDR3 protein: CASGYGLAGSYEQYF

V gene: TRBV4-1
clone size: -
J gene: TRBJ1-6
CDR3 protein: CASSQGRGGYSPLHF

V gene: TRBV6-5
clone size: -
J gene: TRBJ1-2
CDR3 protein: CASSYRDSVTF

V gene: TRBV2
clone size: once
J gene: TRBJ1-4
CDR3 protein: CASSGRGVLSNEKLFF

V gene: TRBV5-1
clone size: -
J gene: TRBJ2-7
CDR3 protein: CASSLRTGGLYEQYF

V gene: TRBV3-1/TRBV3-2
clone size: -
J gene: TRBJ2-4
CDR3 protein: CASSHRGRGLTKNIQYF

V gene: TRBV24-1
clone size: -
J gene: TRBJ2-7
CDR3 protein: CATSDWDSYEQYF

V gene: TRBV5-5
clone size: -
J gene: TRBJ2-2
CDR3 protein: CASTYIRLAEYTGELFF

V gene: TRBV6-6
clone size: -
J gene: TRBJ1-6
CDR3 protein: CASSSLGQNTSPLHF

V gene: TRBV7-3
clone size: -
J gene: TRBJ2-1
CDR3 protein: CASSLLSGDSVGSYNEQFF

V gene: TRBV5-6
clone size: -
J gene: TRBJ2-2
CDR3 protein: CASSLQISGLNTGELFF

V gene: TRBV5-1
clone size: -
J gene: TRBJ2-1
CDR3 protein: CASSSPGLAGQGGEQFF

V gene: TRBV7-9
clone size: -
J gene: TRBJ2-2
CDR3 protein: CASSFRSAGANTGELFF

V gene: TRBV5-1
clone size: -
J gene: TRBJ2-7
CDR3 protein: CASTADGGGSYEQYF

V gene: TRBV28
clone size: -
J gene: TRBJ2-7
CDR3 protein: CASSLKGPFYEQYF

V gene: TRBV7-3
clone size: -
J gene: TRBJ2-5
CDR3 protein: CASSLMGSQETQYF

V gene: TRBV2
clone size: once
J gene: TRBJ2-1
CDR3 protein: CASSLPKAGTSYNEQFF

V gene: TRBV2
clone size: -
J gene: TRBJ1-6
CDR3 protein: CASSGAGNSPLHF

V gene: TRBV3-1/TRBV3-2
clone size: -
J gene: TRBJ1-2
CDR3 protein: CASSPRDGDGYTF

V gene: TRBV7-9
clone size: -
J gene: TRBJ2-3
CDR3 protein: CASSFDSGVPRYF

V gene: TRBV12-5
clone size: -
J gene: TRBJ2-1
CDR3 protein: CASGLVEGTRNEQFF

V gene: TRBV29-1
clone size: -
J gene: TRBJ1-3
CDR3 protein: CSVEAGWGDSTSGNTIYF

V gene: TRBV2
clone size: -
J gene: TRBJ2-5
CDR3 protein: CASRTGRQETQYF

V gene: TRBV18
clone size: -
J gene: TRBJ1-2
CDR3 protein: CASSAIQGSYGYTF

V gene: TRBV7-9
clone size: -
J gene: TRBJ1-2
CDR3 protein: CASSLQGQTIYGYTF

V gene: TRBV18
clone size: -
J gene: TRBJ2-3
CDR3 protein: CASSPSREDTQYF

V gene: TRBV9
clone size: -
J gene: TRBJ2-5
CDR3 protein: CASSVGLAGGTETQYF

V gene: TRBV6-5
clone size: -
J gene: TRBJ2-7
CDR3 protein: CASSPTSGAPYEQYF

V gene: TRBV5-4
clone size: -
J gene: TRBJ2-1
CDR3 protein: CASSSLAGGYNEQFF

V gene: TRBV11-3
clone size: -
J gene: TRBJ2-7
CDR3 protein: CASSLVGLAGEVEQYF

V gene: TRBV6-5
clone size: -
J gene: TRBJ2-1
CDR3 protein: CASSLTSGVYNEQFF

V gene: TRBV5-4
clone size: -
J gene: TRBJ2-3
CDR3 protein: CASNFGRRGTDTQYF

V gene: TRBV27
clone size: few
J gene: TRBJ2-7
CDR3 protein: CASSTWTGSGNEQYF

V gene: TRBV18
clone size: -
J gene: TRBJ1-2
CDR3 protein: CASTRDIISGGYTF